This is a list of T cell receptor beta chains from one sample in a study. TCRdb ran MiXCR on the 5' RACE reads and lists one entry per CDR3 protein. The sample lists 6,000 or so distinct CDR3 sequences, 50% to 60% seen once, with about an eighth in the top ten. Sequencing was performed on naive CD4+ T cells sorted from blood. The source of these receptors is a female donor with breast cancer. CDR3s include the opening cysteine and the closing phenylalanine or tryptophan. Not every row has a clone size; where given, it reads once, few, many or a size class.

NA,TRBV12-3/TRBV12-4,TRBJ2-5,CASSLSGVETQYF
NA,TRBV29-1,TRBJ2-1,CSVGGTSGFNEQFF
few,TRBV20-1,TRBJ2-1,CSANDWSSGRLAQFF
NA,TRBV29-1,TRBJ2-1,CSVVTGEQFF
NA,TRBV20-1,TRBJ2-4,CSARTGTSGGNIQYF
NA,TRBV20-1,TRBJ2-3,CSASRESVTDTQYF
NA,TRBV20-1,TRBJ2-5,CSAGTGGIRETQYF
few,TRBV7-9,TRBJ2-1,CASSSPPPGNEQFF
NA,TRBV29-1,TRBJ1-1,CSVGGRMNTEAFF
NA,TRBV29-1,TRBJ2-7,CSAVDGGSYEQYF
NA,TRBV7-2,TRBJ1-3,CASSSGFWLSGNTIYF
few,TRBV7-3,TRBJ2-1,CASSLMHRNNEQFF
medium-sized,TRBV7-9,TRBJ1-2,CASSDQGAAVYGYTF
NA,TRBV30,TRBJ2-5,CAWIHRGQETQYF
NA,TRBV9,TRBJ2-2,CASSALAGVHTGELFF
NA,TRBV29-1,TRBJ2-3,CSVGVAGADTQYF
NA,TRBV4-2,TRBJ1-1,CASSQDPNRGAFF
once,TRBV20-1,TRBJ2-1,CSARVRRSSYNEQFF
NA,TRBV21-1,TRBJ2-1,CASSNDFLVGLRTSGPIGQFF
few,TRBV6-2/TRBV6-3,TRBJ1-5,CASSWGTDSNQPQHF
NA,TRBV6-1,TRBJ2-1,CASSEALAGLYNEQFF
NA,TRBV6-2/TRBV6-3,TRBJ2-1,CASSLLAGILNEQFF
NA,TRBV12-3/TRBV12-4,TRBJ2-1,CASSPRTGANEQFF
few,TRBV28,TRBJ1-2,CASSLIAGTNYGYTF
NA,TRBV9,TRBJ2-1,CASSVVIGGEQFF
NA,TRBV6-1,TRBJ2-7,CASSRQPGLAAYEQYF
NA,TRBV29-1,TRBJ2-6,CSVGGAGVSGANVLTF
NA,TRBV6-4,TRBJ2-1,CASRGGNYNEQFF
once,TRBV5-1,TRBJ2-3,CASSMGSRGLAGGDTQYF
NA,TRBV4-2,TRBJ1-4,CASSQADGTNEKLFF
NA,TRBV7-2,TRBJ2-1,CASSRRSGSDRNEQFF
once,TRBV4-3,TRBJ2-3,CASSQDTQLSDTQYF
once,TRBV5-1,TRBJ2-5,CASSLQGAGETQYF
NA,TRBV12-3/TRBV12-4,TRBJ2-3,CASSLQPSGTDTQYF